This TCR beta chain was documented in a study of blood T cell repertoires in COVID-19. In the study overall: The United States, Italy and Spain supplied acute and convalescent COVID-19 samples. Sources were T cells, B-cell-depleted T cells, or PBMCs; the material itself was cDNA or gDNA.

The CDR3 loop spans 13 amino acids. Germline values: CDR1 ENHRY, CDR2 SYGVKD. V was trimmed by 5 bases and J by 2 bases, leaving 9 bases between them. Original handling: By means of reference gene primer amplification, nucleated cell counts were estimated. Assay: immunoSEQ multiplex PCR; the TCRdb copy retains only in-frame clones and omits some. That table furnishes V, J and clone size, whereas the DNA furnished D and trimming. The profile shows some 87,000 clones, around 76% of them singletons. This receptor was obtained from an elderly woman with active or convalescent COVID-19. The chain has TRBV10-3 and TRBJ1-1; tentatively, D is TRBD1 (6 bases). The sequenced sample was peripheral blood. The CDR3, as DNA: TGTGCCATCAGTCCCGGGACAAACACTGAAGCTTTCTTT. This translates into CAISPGTNTEAFF.